This record covers a single T cell receptor (beta chain). The data originate from a study of blood T cell repertoires in COVID-19. Turning to the study itself: PBMCs, B-cell-depleted T cells, or T cells were the source of the cDNA or gDNA that made up the material.

Measured with immunoSEQ multiplex PCR; TCRdb has only the in-frame clones, and not every one. Of about 250,000 clones in the sample, nearly 90% were seen once. The V gene lost 0 bases and the J gene lost 5 bases, with 14 bases spanning the gap. This CDR3 has 15 residues. Germline assignment: CDR1 SGHRS and CDR2 YFSETQ. The specimen was peripheral blood. V is TRBV5-1 and J is TRBJ2-5, with D uncertain. The source of this sequence is a woman between 35 and 50 years old who had recovered from COVID-19. Here the CDR3 reads CASSLANSPPETQYF. Here the CDR3 DNA reads TGCGCCAGCAGCTTGGCCAACTCCCCTCCGGAGACCCAGTACTTC.